In this sample, the clone carrying this T cell receptor (beta chain) turned up many times. Its antigen is still unknown. These data originate in a study of T-cell reconstitution after alpha-beta-depleted transplantation in children. Findings and limits, study-wide: When one year had passed after transplant, most T-cell counts and diversity came from newly produced T cells.

V dropped 1 base and J dropped 8 bases, with 14 bases sitting between them. Germline V CDR1 and CDR2: LGHDT, YNNKEL (reference sequence). The length of the CDR3 is 14 residues. Unique molecular identifiers tagged the TCRbeta library. TCRdb called the PCR reads again in MiXCR, with one record for every CDR3 protein. The table has over 150,000 distinct CDR3 sequences, about 6.6% seen once. The clonotype was recovered from a boy aged 2 to 10 with acute lymphoblastic leukemia, due to receive a stem cell transplant. The chain links TRBV3-1 to TRBJ1-1, with a weak D call TRBD1 (5 bases). Sequenced here: PBMCs, sampled before TCRalphabeta/CD19-depleted stem cell transplant. DNA for the CDR3: TGTGCCAGCAGCCAAGTCTGGGCCGGGACCGAAGCTTTCTTT. Residues: CASSQVWAGTEAFF.